The 15 T cell receptor beta chains below were found in one sample sequenced in a study of T cells in localized non-small cell lung cancer. The repertoire was sequenced with immunoSEQ multiplex PCR; TCRdb's copy has only in-frame clones and lacks some. The table includes under 30,000 clones, roughly nine tenths detected once. The source was peripheral blood, collected before any cancer treatment. The receptor source for this set is a woman between 35 and 70 years old with stage I lung adenocarcinoma.

The chain joins TRBV9 to TRBJ2-5; 9 nucleotides match TRBD2. V gave up 4 bases and J gave up 5 bases; unmatched junction bases: 9. Germline lookup yields CDR1 SGDLS and CDR2 YYNGEE. This CDR3 is 15 amino acids long. CDR3 sequence (DNA): TGTGCCAGCAGCTCTACCGGGACTAGCTTTGAGACCCAGTACTTC. It translates to CASSSTGTSFETQYF.

CDR3 protein: CASSPGLAGVSYEQYF. As DNA, the CDR3 is TGTGCCAGCAGCCCAGGACTAGCGGGCGTCTCCTACGAGCAGTACTTC. The chain combines TRBV5-6 with TRBJ2-7; 11 bases agree with TRBD2. Germline V gives CDR1 SGHDT, CDR2 YYEEEE. The CDR3 has 16 residues. Trimming took 4 bases from V and 0 from J; bases not matched to a gene: 6.

The V call is TRBV28, the J call TRBJ2-2; D uncertain. This CDR3 has 13 residues. Germline V gene sequence: CDR1 MDHEN, CDR2 SYDVKM. V dropped 6 bases and J dropped 5 bases, with 10 bases sitting between them. The CDR3 loop reads CASRGQVTGELFF. The CDR3 DNA follows: TGTGCCAGCAGAGGGCAAGTAACCGGGGAGCTGTTTTTT.

The chain recombines TRBV30 with TRBJ1-5; 8 bases map to TRBD1. J lost 7 bases, V lost 1 base, and 3 bases had no gene match. This CDR3 is built from 13 residues. CDR1 GTSNPN and CDR2 SVGIG come from the germline V gene (reference sequence). The CDR3 DNA reads as TGTGCCTGGAGTGGACAGGGGAAACAGCCCCAGCATTTT. It is translated as CAWSGQGKQPQHF. The whole variable domain, remainder taken from reference TRBV30 and TRBJ1-5, is SQTIHQWPATLVQPVGSPLSLECTVEGTSNPNLYWYRQAAGRGLQLLFYSVGIGQISSEVPQNLSASRPQDRQFILSSKKLLLSDSGFYLCAWSGQGKQPQHFGDGTRLSIL.

This chain's CDR3 is CASSSPAGSGETQYF. For the CDR3, the DNA is TGTGCCAGCAGTTCCCCGGCAGGGTCGGGAGAGACCCAGTACTTC. This chain uses TRBV6-5 with TRBJ2-5; weak D call: TRBD1 (5 bases). This CDR3 region has 15 residues. The V gene's germline CDR1 is MNHEY and CDR2 SVGAGI. The V end lost 4 bases, the J end lost 4 bases, and 16 bases lay between the germline ends.

The chain uses TRBV11-1 and TRBJ2-5; 7 positions match TRBD2. CDR1 is SGHAT, CDR2 FQDESV, per germline (reference sequence). The V and J ends lost 5 bases and 0 bases, in that order; junction bases with no gene match: 6. The CDR3 totals 15 residues. The CDR3 DNA is TGTGCCAGCAGCCAGAGCGGGAACCACCAAGAGACCCAGTACTTC. Encoded protein: CASSQSGNHQETQYF.

This clone was seen only a few times. V usage is TRBV6-1 and J usage is TRBJ2-7, with 10 bases fitting TRBD1. The CDR3 contains 15 residues. Germline V gives CDR1 MNHNS, CDR2 SASEGT. After removal of 6 bases from V and 2 bases from J, the junction contained 7 bases not matched to a gene. Written as DNA, the CDR3 is TGTGCCAGCAGGGACAGGGGGATGAATCCCTACGAGCAGTACTTC. This codes for CASRDRGMNPYEQYF.

The J gene is TRBJ1-2, the V gene TRBV28; no clear D. Between the trimmed V and J ends, which lost 6 bases and 2 bases, there was a span of 4 bases. CDR3 length equals 11 residues. Germline CDR1 reads MDHEN; CDR2 reads SYDVKM. The DNA of the CDR3 is TGTGCCAGCAGCAGCAACTATGGCTACACCTTC. Residues: CASSSNYGYTF.

This chain uses TRBV28 with TRBJ1-2, with D unclear. Trimming left V 2 bases short and J 2 bases short, with 6 bases between. Germline-derived CDR1 and CDR2 are MDHEN and SYDVKM. The CDR3 totals 13 residues. The CDR3 protein is CASSLGINYGYTF. In nucleotides, the CDR3 is TGTGCCAGCAGTTTAGGCATCAACTATGGCTACACCTTC.

The table lists this clone with a count of one. This chain uses TRBV27 with TRBJ2-3; the D is unclear. This CDR3 is 13 amino acids long. In germline, CDR1 is MNHEY, CDR2 SMNVEV (reference sequence). V gave up 6 bases and J gave up 4 bases, with 11 bases separating them. Written as DNA, the CDR3 is TGTGCCAGCAGCCGCAACGAAGCAGATACGCAGTATTTT. Translating it yields CASSRNEADTQYF.

V gene TRBV9 combines with J gene TRBJ2-5; possible D gene TRBD2, 5 bases. The J call is in doubt because the DNA end fits TRBJ2-7 better. The germline gives CDR1 SGDLS, CDR2 YYNGEE. The CDR3 loop spans 14 amino acids. CDR3 nucleotides: TGTGCCAGCAGCGCCCCGGGGAAGTCCTACGAGCAGTACTTC. Translation gives CASSAPGKSYEQYF.

The J gene is TRBJ2-7, the V gene TRBV6-5; maybe TRBD2 (7 bases). The CDR3 consists of 16 residues. Trimming removed 0 bases from V and 2 bases from J, with 14 bases in between. In germline, CDR1 is MNHEY, CDR2 SVGAGI. The CDR3 nucleotides are TGTGCCAGCAGTTACTCGATAACAGGGAGGGCCTACGAGCAGTACTTC. Translated: CASSYSITGRAYEQYF.

Remarks on this clone: Within the sample, other DNA sequences also encode this same CDR3. The chain links TRBV18 to TRBJ1-1; D uncertain. Germline CDR1 reads KGHSH; CDR2 reads LQKENI. The CDR3 has 14 amino acids. V shed 6 bases and J shed 1 base, with 12 bases lying between them. CDR3 in DNA: TGTGCCAGCTCCCCCTCGGCTCGGAACACTGAAGCTTTCTTT. This gives the protein CASSPSARNTEAFF.

The CDR3 reads CASSVVQGALDEQFF. In DNA form, the CDR3 reads TGTGCCAGCAGTGTCGTACAGGGGGCGCTTGATGAGCAGTTCTTC. The rearrangement links TRBV6-4 to TRBJ2-1, with 9 bases aligning to TRBD1. J lost 8 bases, V lost 4 bases, and 9 bases had no gene match. Looked up from germline, CDR1 is MRHNA and CDR2 is SNTAGT. The CDR3 covers 15 residues.

This clone was recorded only once. The chain links TRBV29-1 to TRBJ2-1; 8 bases line up with TRBD1. V lost 3 bases, J lost 7 bases, and 8 bases stayed unmatched. This CDR3 has 14 residues. Germline V gene sequence: CDR1 SQVTM, CDR2 ANQGSEA. As DNA, the CDR3 is TGCAGCGTTGAGGGCCAGGGGGCTGGGAATGAGCAGTTCTTC. Its protein product is CSVEGQGAGNEQFF.